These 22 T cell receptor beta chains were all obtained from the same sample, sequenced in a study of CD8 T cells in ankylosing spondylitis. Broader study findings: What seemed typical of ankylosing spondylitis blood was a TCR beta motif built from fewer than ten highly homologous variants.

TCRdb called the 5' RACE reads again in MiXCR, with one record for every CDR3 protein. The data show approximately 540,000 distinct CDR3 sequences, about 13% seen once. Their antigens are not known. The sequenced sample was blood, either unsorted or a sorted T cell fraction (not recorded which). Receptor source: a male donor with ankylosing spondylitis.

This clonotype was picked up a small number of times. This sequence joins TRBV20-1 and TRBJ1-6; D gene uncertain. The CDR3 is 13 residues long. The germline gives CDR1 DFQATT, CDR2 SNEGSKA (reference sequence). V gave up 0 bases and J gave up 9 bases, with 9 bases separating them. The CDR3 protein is CSARDLGSSPLHF. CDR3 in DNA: TGCAGTGCTAGAGATCTGGGGAGTTCACCCCTCCACTTT.

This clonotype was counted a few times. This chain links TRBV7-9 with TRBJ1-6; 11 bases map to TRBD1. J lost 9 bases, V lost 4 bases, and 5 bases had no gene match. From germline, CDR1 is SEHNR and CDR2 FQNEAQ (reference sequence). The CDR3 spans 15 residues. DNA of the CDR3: TGTGCCAGCAGCTCGAGGGGGACAGGGGGTTCACCCCTCCACTTT. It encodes CASSSRGTGGSPLHF.

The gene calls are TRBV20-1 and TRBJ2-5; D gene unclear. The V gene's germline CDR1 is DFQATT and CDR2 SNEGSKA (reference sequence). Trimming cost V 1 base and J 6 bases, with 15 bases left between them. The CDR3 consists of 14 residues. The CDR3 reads CSARAEVSRQTQYF. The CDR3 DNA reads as TGCAGTGCTAGAGCAGAAGTTAGTCGGCAGACCCAGTACTTC.

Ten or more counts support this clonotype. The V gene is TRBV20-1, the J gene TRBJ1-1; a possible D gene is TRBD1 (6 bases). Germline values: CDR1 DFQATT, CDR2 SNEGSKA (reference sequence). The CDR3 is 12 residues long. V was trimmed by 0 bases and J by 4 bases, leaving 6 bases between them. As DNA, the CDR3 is TGCAGTGCTAGAGAAGGGGGCACTGAAGCTTTCTTT. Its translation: CSAREGGTEAFF.

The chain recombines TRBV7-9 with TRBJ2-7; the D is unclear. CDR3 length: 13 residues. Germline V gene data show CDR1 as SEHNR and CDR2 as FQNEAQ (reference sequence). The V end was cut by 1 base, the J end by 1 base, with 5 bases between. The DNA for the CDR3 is TGTGCCAGCAGCTTAGATCCTTCCTACGAGCAGTACTTC. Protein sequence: CASSLDPSYEQYF.

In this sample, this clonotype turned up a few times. CDR3 residues: CASSPWGGEQYV. CDR3 nucleotides: TGTGCCAGCAGTCCTTGGGGCGGCGAGCAGTACGTC. The J gene is TRBJ2-7, the V gene TRBV12-3 or TRBV12-4; weak D call: TRBD1 (5 bases). Trimming cost V 5 bases and J 6 bases, with 11 bases left between them. The length of the CDR3 is 12 residues.

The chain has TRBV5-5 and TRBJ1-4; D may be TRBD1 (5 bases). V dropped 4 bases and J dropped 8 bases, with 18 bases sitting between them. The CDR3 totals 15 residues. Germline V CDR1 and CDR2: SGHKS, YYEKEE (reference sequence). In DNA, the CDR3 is TGTGCCAGCAGCCCCCTGGGGACTAACAAGGAAAAACTGTTTTTT. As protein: CASSPLGTNKEKLFF.

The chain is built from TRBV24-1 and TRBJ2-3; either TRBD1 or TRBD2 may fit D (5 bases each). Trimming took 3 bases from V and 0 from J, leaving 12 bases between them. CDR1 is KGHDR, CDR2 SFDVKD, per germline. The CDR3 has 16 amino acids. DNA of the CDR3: TGTGCCACCAGTGATACCGGGACGTCAAGCACAGATACGCAGTATTTT. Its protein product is CATSDTGTSSTDTQYF.

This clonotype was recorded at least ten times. CDR3 amino acids: CASTRQSFGNEQFF. The CDR3 nucleotides read TGTGCCAGCACCCGACAGTCCTTTGGCAATGAGCAGTTCTTC. The chain couples TRBV3-1 to TRBJ2-1, with a tentative D call TRBD1 (5 bases). The CDR3 contains 14 residues. CDR1 and CDR2 (germline): LGHDT, YNNKEL (reference sequence). The V and J ends lost 7 bases and 6 bases respectively, with 16 bases between them.

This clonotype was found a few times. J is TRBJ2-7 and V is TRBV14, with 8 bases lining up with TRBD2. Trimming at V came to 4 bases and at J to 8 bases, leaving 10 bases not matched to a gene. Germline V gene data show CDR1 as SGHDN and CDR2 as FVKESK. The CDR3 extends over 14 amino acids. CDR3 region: CASSPQTRGGKQYF. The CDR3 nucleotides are TGTGCCAGCAGCCCACAGACCCGCGGGGGGAAGCAGTACTTC.

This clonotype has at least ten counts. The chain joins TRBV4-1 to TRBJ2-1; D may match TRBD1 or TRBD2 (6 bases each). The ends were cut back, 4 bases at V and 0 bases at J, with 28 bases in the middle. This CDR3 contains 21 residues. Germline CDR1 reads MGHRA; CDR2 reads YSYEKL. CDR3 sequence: CASSRDTQLVGRTSSYNEQFF. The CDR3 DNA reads TGCGCCAGCAGCCGGGACACCCAGCTAGTGGGGAGGACCAGCTCCTACAATGAGCAGTTCTTC.

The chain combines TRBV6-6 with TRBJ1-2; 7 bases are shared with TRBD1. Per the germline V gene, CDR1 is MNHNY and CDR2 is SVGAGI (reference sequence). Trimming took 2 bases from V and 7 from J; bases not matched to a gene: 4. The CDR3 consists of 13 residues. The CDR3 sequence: CASSYGSGGGYTF. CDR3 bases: TGTGCCAGCAGTTACGGGTCAGGGGGTGGCTACACCTTC.

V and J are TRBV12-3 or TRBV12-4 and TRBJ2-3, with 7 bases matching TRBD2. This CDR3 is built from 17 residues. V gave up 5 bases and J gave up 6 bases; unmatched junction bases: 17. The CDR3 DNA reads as TGTGCCAGCAGTCCGAATTCAGGACTAGGGGCCGGGGATACGCAGTATTTT. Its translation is CASSPNSGLGAGDTQYF.

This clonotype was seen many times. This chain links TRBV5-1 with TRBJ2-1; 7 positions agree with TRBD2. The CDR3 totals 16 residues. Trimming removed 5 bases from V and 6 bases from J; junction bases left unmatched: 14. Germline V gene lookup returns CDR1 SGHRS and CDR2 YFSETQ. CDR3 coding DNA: TGCGCCAGCAGAGGAGTTGGAGGACTAGGGGCCAATGAGCAGTTCTTC. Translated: CASRGVGGLGANEQFF. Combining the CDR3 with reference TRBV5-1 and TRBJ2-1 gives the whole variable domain KAGVTQTPRYLIKTRGQQVTLSCSPISGHRSVSWYQQTPGQGLQFLFEYFSETQRNKGNFPGRFSGRQFSNSRSEMNVSTLELGDSALYLCASRGVGGLGANEQFFGPGTRLTVL.

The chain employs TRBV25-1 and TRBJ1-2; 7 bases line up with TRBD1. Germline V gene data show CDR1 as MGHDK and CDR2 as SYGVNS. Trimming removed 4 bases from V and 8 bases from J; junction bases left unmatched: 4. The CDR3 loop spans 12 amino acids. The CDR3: CASSGEGAGYTF. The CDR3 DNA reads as TGTGCCAGCAGTGGGGAGGGGGCGGGCTACACCTTC.

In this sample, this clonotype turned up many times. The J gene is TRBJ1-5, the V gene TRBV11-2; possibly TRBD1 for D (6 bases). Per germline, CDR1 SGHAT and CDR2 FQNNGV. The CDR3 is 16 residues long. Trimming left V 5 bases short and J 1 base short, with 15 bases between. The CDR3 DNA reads TGTGCCAGCAGCCAGGGGAGTCAAGGAAGCAATCAGCCCCAGCATTTT. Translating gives CASSQGSQGSNQPQHF.

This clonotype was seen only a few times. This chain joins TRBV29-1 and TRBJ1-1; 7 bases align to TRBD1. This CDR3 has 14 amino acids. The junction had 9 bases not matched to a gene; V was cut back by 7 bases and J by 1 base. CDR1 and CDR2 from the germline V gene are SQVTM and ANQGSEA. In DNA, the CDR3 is TGCAGCGCCTCTCGGACAGGACCGAACACTGAAGCTTTCTTT. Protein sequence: CSASRTGPNTEAFF.

CDR3 protein: CASSPQPDPSYNEQFF. In DNA, the CDR3 is TGCGCCAGCAGCCCGCAACCGGACCCCTCCTACAATGAGCAGTTCTTC. This sequence joins TRBV5-1 and TRBJ2-1; D remains ambiguous. Germline lookup yields CDR1 SGHRS and CDR2 YFSETQ. This CDR3 is 16 amino acids long. The ends were cut back, 4 bases at V and 0 bases at J, with 14 bases in the middle.

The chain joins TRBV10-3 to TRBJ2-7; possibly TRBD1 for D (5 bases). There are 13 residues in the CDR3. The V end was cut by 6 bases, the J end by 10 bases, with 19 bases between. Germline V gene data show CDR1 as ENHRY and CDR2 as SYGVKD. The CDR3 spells CAIRFRKDKLQYF. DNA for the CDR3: TGTGCCATCAGGTTTAGAAAGGACAAACTACAGTACTTC.

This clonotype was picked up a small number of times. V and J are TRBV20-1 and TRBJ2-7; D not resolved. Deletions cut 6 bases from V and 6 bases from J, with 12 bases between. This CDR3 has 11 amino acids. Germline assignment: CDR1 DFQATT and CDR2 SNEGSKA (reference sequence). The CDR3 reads CSAQAQSEQYF. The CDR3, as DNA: TGCAGTGCCCAGGCCCAGAGCGAGCAGTACTTC.

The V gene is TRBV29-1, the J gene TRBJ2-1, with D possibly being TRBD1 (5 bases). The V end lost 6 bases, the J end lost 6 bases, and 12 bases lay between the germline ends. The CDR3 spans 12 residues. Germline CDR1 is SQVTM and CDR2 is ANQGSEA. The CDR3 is CSVDNRSNEQFF. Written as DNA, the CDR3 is TGCAGCGTGGACAATAGGAGCAATGAGCAGTTCTTC.

CDR3 sequence reads: CASSLAGSWERGYTF. The CDR3 bases are TGTGCCAGCAGCTTAGCGGGATCTTGGGAGCGTGGCTACACCTTC. This sequence joins TRBV7-9 and TRBJ1-2; D is uncertain. Germline V gene lookup returns CDR1 SEHNR and CDR2 FQNEAQ (reference sequence). The length of the CDR3 is 15 residues. V was clipped by 0 bases and J by 7 bases, with 15 bases between them.